Sequencing of this T cell receptor (beta chain) was carried out in a study of OX40 agonist ivuxolimab in advanced cancers. After removal of 8 bases from V and 9 bases from J, the junction contained 15 bases not matched to a gene. The V gene's germline CDR1 is SGHTA and CDR2 FQGNSA. The CDR3 is 15 amino acids. TCRdb's copy holds only in-frame clones and misses some; the assay was immunoSEQ multiplex PCR. The table records around 99,000 clones, approximately 90% of them present only once. As for this clone: The antigen is not known.

Study results and caveats: The average count of expanded clones was higher among CD8+ T cells than among CD4+.

This rearrangement joins TRBV7-2 to TRBJ2-1; 8 bases fit TRBD2. This clonotype was obtained from an adult with an advanced solid tumor such as melanoma, head and neck, liver or kidney cancer. The material was CD4+ or CD8+ T cells sorted from blood, obtained in a trial of the OX40 agonist ivuxolimab. Written as DNA, the CDR3 is TGTGCCAGCGTCTGGGCGGGAGGCGGCCGTGGTGAGCAGTTCTTC. This encodes CASVWAGGGRGEQFF. Complete variable domain (other parts from reference TRBV7-2 and TRBJ2-1): GAGVSQSPSNKVTEKGKDVELRCDPISGHTALYWYRQSLGQGLEFLIYFQGNSAPDKSGLPSDRFSAERTGGSVSTLTIQRTQQEDSAVYLCASVWAGGGRGEQFFGPGTRLTVL.